This T cell receptor (beta chain) was captured in a study of blood T cell repertoires in COVID-19. V lost 6 bases to trimming and J lost 4 bases, with 9 bases between them. The CDR3 consists of 12 residues. The table came from immunoSEQ multiplex PCR; TCRdb's copy has only in-frame clones and leaves some out. The sample yields 350,000 or so clones, around 80% seen once. The chain combines TRBV12-3 or TRBV12-4 with TRBJ2-5; maybe TRBD2 (6 bases). The sequence was collected from a young man with active or convalescent COVID-19. Material for sequencing was peripheral blood. CDR3 bases: TGTGCCAGCAGGGAGGGCTCAGAGACCCAGTACTTC. This gives the protein CASREGSETQYF.